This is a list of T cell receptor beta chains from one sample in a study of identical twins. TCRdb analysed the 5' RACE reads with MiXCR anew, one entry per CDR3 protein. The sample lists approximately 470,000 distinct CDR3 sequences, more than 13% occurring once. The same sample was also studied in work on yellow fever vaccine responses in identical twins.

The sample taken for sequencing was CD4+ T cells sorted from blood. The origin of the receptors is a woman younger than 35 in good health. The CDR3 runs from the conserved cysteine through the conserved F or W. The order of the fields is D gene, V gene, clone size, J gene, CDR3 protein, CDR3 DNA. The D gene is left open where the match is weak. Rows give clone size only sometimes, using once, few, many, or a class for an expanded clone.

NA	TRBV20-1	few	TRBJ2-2	CSARSDLNTGELFF	TGCAGTGCTAGAAGTGACCTAAACACCGGGGAGCTGTTTTTT
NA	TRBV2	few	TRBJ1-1	CASSEGPRTLNTEAFF	TGTGCCAGCAGTGAAGGCCCCCGGACACTGAACACTGAAGCTTTCTTT
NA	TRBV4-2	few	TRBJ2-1	CASSHTAGLPYNEQFF	TGTGCCAGCAGCCACACCGCGGGCCTACCCTACAATGAGCAGTTCTTC
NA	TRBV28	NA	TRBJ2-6	CASRLGGQGANVLTF	TGTGCCAGCAGATTAGGGGGGCAGGGGGCCAACGTCCTGACTTTC
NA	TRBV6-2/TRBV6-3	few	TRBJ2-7	CASSYRERPSLSYEQYF	TGTGCCAGCAGTTACCGGGAACGTCCTAGCTTGTCCTACGAGCAGTACTTC
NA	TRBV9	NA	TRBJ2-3	CASSPDGISTDTQYF	TGTGCCAGCAGCCCCGACGGAATTAGCACAGATACGCAGTATTTT
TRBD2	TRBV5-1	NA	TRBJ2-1	CASSLRGLAGGYEQFF	TGCGCCAGCAGCTTGAGGGGACTAGCGGGAGGCTATGAGCAGTTCTTC
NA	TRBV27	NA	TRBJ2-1	CASSQQVGGFYNEQFF	TGTGCCAGCAGCCAACAGGTGGGCGGGTTCTACAATGAGCAGTTCTTC
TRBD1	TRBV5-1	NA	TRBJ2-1	CASSRYGTGGNNEQFF	TGCGCCAGCAGCCGATACGGGACAGGGGGCAACAATGAGCAGTTCTTC
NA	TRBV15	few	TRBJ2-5	CATSRAVAWGAVQETQYF	TGTGCCACCAGCAGAGCGGTTGCGTGGGGGGCCGTACAAGAGACCCAGTACTTC
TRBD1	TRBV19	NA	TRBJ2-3	CASTMTGAADTQYF	TGTGCCAGTACCATGACAGGGGCTGCAGATACGCAGTATTTT
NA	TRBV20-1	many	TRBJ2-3	CSAAGKQYF	TGCAGTGCCGCCGGGAAGCAGTATTTT
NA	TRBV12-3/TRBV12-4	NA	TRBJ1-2	CASSFLVGNYGYTF	TGTGCCAGCAGTTTTCTTGTCGGGAACTATGGCTACACCTTC
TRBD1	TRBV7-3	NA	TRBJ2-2	CASSLTQGAGELFF	TGTGCCAGCAGCTTAACGCAGGGGGCCGGGGAGCTGTTTTTT
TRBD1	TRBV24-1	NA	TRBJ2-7	CAASDSHGTGGFPSFGPPNEQYF	TGTGCGGCCAGTGATTCGCACGGGACAGGGGGCTTTCCGAGCTTCGGCCCTCCTAACGAGCAGTACTTC
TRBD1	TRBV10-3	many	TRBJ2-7	CAINEIMTGVSYEQYF	TGTGCCATCAACGAAATAATGACAGGGGTATCCTACGAGCAGTACTTC
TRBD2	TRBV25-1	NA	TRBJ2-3	CASTGTTSTDTQYF	TGTGCCAGCACCGGGACTACCAGCACAGATACGCAGTATTTT
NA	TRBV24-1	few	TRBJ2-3	CATSYGPTIGTDTQYF	TGTGCCACCTCTTACGGACCTACTATAGGCACAGATACGCAGTATTTT
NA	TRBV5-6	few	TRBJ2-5	CASSRVNRVSRETQYF	TGTGCCAGCAGCAGAGTAAACAGGGTATCAAGAGAGACCCAGTACTTC
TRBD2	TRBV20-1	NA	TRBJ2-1	CSAQGTSGGTYNEQFF	TGCAGTGCTCAAGGGACTAGCGGGGGGACATACAATGAGCAGTTCTTC
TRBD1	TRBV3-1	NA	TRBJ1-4	CASSLQGWYEKLFF	TGTGCCAGCAGCTTACAGGGGTGGTACGAAAAACTGTTTTTT
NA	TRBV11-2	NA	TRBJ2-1	CASSLATPIYNEQFF	TGTGCCAGCAGCTTAGCAACCCCCATCTACAATGAGCAGTTCTTC
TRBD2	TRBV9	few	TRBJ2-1	CASSVAGLAGGHALSSYNEQFF	TGTGCCAGCAGCGTAGCTGGGCTAGCGGGGGGCCACGCCCTGAGCTCCTACAATGAGCAGTTCTTC
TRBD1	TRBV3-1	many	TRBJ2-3	CASSSDRASTDTQYF	TGTGCCAGCAGCTCGGACAGGGCCAGCACAGATACGCAGTATTTT
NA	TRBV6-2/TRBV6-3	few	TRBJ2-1	CASRGMDGANNEQFF	TGTGCCAGCAGGGGGATGGACGGAGCCAACAATGAGCAGTTCTTC
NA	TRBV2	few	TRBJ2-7	CASSASIYEQYF	TGTGCCAGCAGTGCTTCGATCTACGAGCAGTACTTC
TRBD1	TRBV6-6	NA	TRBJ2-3	CTTTGQGADTQYF	TGTACAACCACGGGACAGGGGGCAGATACGCAGTATTTT
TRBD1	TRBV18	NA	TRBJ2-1	CASSPSIGTEHYNEQFF	TGTGCCAGCTCACCAAGTATTGGGACAGAGCATTACAATGAGCAGTTCTTC
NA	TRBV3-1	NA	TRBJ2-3	CASSPGFSDTDTQYF	TGTGCCAGCAGCCCAGGGTTTTCGGACACAGATACGCAGTATTTT
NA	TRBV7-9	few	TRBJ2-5	CASTSGRIPYF	TGTGCCAGCACTTCGGGGCGTATTCCGTACTTC
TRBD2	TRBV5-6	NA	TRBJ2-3	CASSSRLAAADTQYF	TGTGCCAGCAGCTCCCGACTAGCGGCCGCGGATACGCAGTATTTT
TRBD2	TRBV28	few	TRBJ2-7	CASSLPQTGTSGRRSYEQYF	TGTGCCAGCAGTTTACCCCAGACCGGGACTAGCGGGAGGCGCTCCTACGAGCAGTACTTC
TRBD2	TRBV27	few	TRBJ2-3	CASSPLAGTINTDTQYF	TGTGCCAGCAGTCCTTTAGCCGGGACTATCAACACAGATACGCAGTATTTT
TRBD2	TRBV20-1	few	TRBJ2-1	CSAPMAGGYNEQFF	TGCAGTGCTCCAATGGCGGGAGGTTACAATGAGCAGTTCTTC
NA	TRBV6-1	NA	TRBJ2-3	CASSPRAANTDTQYF	TGTGCCAGCAGCCCCCGGGCGGCCAACACAGATACGCAGTATTTT
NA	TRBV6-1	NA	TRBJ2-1	CASSPRMGGQGVHEQFF	TGTGCCAGCAGCCCTCGGATGGGGGGTCAAGGCGTGCATGAGCAGTTCTTC
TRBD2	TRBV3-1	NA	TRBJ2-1	CASSQEGVAGVSFF	TGTGCCAGCAGCCAAGAGGGTGTGGCGGGAGTTTCCTTCTTC
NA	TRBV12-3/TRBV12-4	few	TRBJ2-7	CASSAEGWYEQYF	TGTGCCAGCAGTGCCGAGGGGTGGTACGAGCAGTACTTC
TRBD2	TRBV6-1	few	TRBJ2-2	CASSSGGTNTGELFF	TGTGCCAGTTCTAGCGGGGGGACGAACACCGGGGAGCTGTTTTTT
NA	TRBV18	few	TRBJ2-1	CASSPSQTNEQFF	TGTGCCAGCTCCCCTTCACAGACCAATGAGCAGTTCTTC
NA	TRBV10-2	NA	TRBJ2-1	CASRPTRGGNEQFF	TGCGCCAGCAGGCCGACTAGAGGGGGGAATGAGCAGTTCTTC
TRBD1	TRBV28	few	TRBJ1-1	CASSTGQMNTEAFF	TGTGCCAGCAGTACGGGACAGATGAACACTGAAGCTTTCTTT